This TCR beta chain derives from a study of blood T cell repertoires in COVID-19. Looking at the study overall: The study drew acute and convalescent COVID-19 samples from the United States, Italy and Spain. T cells, B-cell-depleted T cells, or PBMCs provided the cDNA or gDNA that served as material.

Between the trimmed V and J ends, which lost 0 bases and 6 bases, there was a span of 11 bases. Germline assignment: CDR1 LNHNV and CDR2 YYDKDF (reference sequence). This CDR3 is built from 15 residues. Source study methods: Amplifying reference gene primers gave estimates of nucleated cell counts. Clones were read by immunoSEQ multiplex PCR, and TCRdb kept only the in-frame ones, dropping some. D and trimming come from the DNA, and the V and J calls and clone size come from that table. This sample has 130,000 or so clones; around 90% occur once, and the top ten carry more than 1.5%. The sample comprised peripheral blood. The clonotype comes from a woman aged 60-75 years with acute or convalescent COVID-19. This chain links TRBV15 with TRBJ2-2; a weak D match, TRBD2 (6 bases). The CDR3 coding sequence is TGTGCCACCAGCAGAGACGGAGGGTTTGCCGGGGAGCTGTTTTTT. Translation gives CATSRDGGFAGELFF.